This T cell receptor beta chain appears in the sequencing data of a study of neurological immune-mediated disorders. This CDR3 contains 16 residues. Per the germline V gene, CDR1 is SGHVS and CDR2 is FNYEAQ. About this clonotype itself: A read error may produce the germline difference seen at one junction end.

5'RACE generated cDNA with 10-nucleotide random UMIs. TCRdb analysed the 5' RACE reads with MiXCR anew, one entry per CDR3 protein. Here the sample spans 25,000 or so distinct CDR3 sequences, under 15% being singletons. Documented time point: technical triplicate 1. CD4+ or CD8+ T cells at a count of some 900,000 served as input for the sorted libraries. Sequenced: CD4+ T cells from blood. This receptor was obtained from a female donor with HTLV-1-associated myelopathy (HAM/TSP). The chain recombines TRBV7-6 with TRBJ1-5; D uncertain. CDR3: CASSLAPRGSNQTQHF. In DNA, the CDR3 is TGTGCCAGCAGCTTAGCTCCTCGGGGTAGCAATCAGACCCAGCATTTT.